This TCR beta chain was sequenced for a study of cytomegalovirus exposure and HLA in healthy donors. Study in general: Early released data had roughly 81 million unique TCRs, all coming from HLA-typed donors.

Findings and limits, study-wide: Reports credit the classifier with highly specific, highly sensitive diagnosis of cytomegalovirus status. Researchers reported in a later analysis that common viral pathogens appeared linked to several top clusters.

The primer mix had 60 Vbeta and 13 Jbeta primers. The data were produced by immunoSEQ multiplex PCR, yet TCRdb's version contains in-frame clones alone and is incomplete. The table shows 180,000 or so clones, with under 80% occurring only once. The CDR3 is made up of 14 amino acids. Germline V gives CDR1 MNHNS, CDR2 SASEGT. Trimming removed 3 bases from V and 4 bases from J; junction bases left unmatched: 5. A word on this clone: The antigen is not known.

The TCR sequence derives from a man aged 40-49 years in good health and CMV-seronegative. V and J are TRBV6-1 and TRBJ2-7; 8 bases align to TRBD1. What was sequenced was PBMCs. CDR3 in amino acids: CASSDRGLGYEQYF. Written as DNA, the CDR3 is TGTGCCAGCAGTGACAGGGGGCTCGGGTACGAGCAGTACTTC.